The clone carrying this T cell receptor (beta chain) appeared once. Its specificity is not known. The sample originates from a study of PD-1 blockade in classical Hodgkin lymphoma. Findings and limits, study-wide: With respect to the repertoire differences, their causes, possibly disease activity or prior therapy, remain undefined. Baseline TCR diversity was reportedly lower in newly diagnosed patients than in healthy donors. It was reported as lower still in relapsed/refractory patients. The baseline diversity of complete responders showed similarity to that of newly diagnosed patients. Among the patients, those starting nivolumab under 1 year after ASCT were excluded.

The protocol was immunoSEQ multiplex PCR, while the TCRdb copy is restricted to in-frame clones and leaves out a portion. Altogether tens of thousands of clones are present, nearly 90% being singletons, with the ten largest covering roughly 8.8%. Unmatched junction bases numbered 9, after V lost 4 bases and J lost 6 bases. This CDR3 contains 15 residues. The germline gives CDR1 SGHTA, CDR2 FQGNSA. Time point given: cycle 4 day 1 (C4D1), after five to seven weeks of nivolumab. In every patient, relapse followed autologous stem cell transplantation, while exposure to brentuximab vedotin differed. This chain connects TRBV7-2 to TRBJ1-5; TRBD1 agrees at 7 bases. This sample comprised peripheral blood mononuclear cells (PBMCs), obtained before the fourth cycle of nivolumab. The clonotype was recovered from a human donor with classical Hodgkin lymphoma. CDR3 protein: CASSSDRQGGQPQHF. DNA of the CDR3: TGTGCCAGCAGCTCTGATCGACAGGGAGGTCAGCCCCAGCATTTT.